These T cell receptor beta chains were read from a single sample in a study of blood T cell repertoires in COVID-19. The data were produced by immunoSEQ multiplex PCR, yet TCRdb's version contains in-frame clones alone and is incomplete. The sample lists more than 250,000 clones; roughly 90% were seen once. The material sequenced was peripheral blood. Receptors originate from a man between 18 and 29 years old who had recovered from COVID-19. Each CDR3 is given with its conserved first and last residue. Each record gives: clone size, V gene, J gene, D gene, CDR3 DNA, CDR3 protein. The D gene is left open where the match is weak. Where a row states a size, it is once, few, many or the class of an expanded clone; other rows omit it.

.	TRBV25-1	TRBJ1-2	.	TGTGCCAGCAGTGAGCGCAGGGGTCGGATCTATGGCTACACCTTC	CASSERRGRIYGYTF
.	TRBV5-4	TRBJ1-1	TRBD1	TGTGCCAGCAGCTTACTACAGGGGGTGATGAACACTGAAGCTTTCTTT	CASSLLQGVMNTEAFF
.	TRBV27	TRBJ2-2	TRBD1	TGTGCCAGCAGTTTCTGGAGACAGGGTCCGAACACCGGGGAGCTGTTTTTT	CASSFWRQGPNTGELFF
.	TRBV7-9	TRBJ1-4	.	TGTGCCAGCAGCTTAGACACCCCGTTTATGTTTTTT	CASSLDTPFMFF
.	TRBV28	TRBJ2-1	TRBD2	TGTGCCACCGCGACTAGCGGGGGATTCAATGAGCAGTTCTTC	CATATSGGFNEQFF
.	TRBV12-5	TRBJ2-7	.	TGTGCTAGTGGTCTTCGACTAGTAGGCGAGCAGTACTTC	CASGLRLVGEQYF
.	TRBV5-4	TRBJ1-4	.	TGTGCCAGCAGCTCGGGTGTCGGTGGAGCAACTAATGAAAAACTGTTTTTT	CASSSGVGGATNEKLFF
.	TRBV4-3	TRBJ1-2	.	TGCGCCAGCAGCCAAGAACGAACAGCCTTTTATGGCTACACCTTC	CASSQERTAFYGYTF
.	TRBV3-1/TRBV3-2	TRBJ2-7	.	TGTGCCAGCAGCCAGAAACAGGGTTCATTAGTAGGCGAGCAGTACTTC	CASSQKQGSLVGEQYF
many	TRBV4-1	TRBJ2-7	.	TGCGCCAGCAGCCAAGGACCGGACATAGCCTACGAGCAGTACTTC	CASSQGPDIAYEQYF
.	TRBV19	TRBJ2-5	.	TGTGCCAGTAGTCTGAGTCCGATCCTACAAGAGACCCAGTACTTC	CASSLSPILQETQYF
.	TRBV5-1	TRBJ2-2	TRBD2	TGCGCCAGCAGCTTGCGATCCCTAGCGGGGATAACCGGGGAGCTGTTTTTT	CASSLRSLAGITGELFF
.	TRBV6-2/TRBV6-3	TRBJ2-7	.	TGTGCCAGCAGTTACGGCGACAGCTACGAGCAGTACTTC	CASSYGDSYEQYF
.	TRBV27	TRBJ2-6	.	TGTGCCAGCAGCCCTATAGTTACCTCTGGGGCCAACGTCCTGACTTTC	CASSPIVTSGANVLTF
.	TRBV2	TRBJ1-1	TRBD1	TGTGCCAGCAGGAACGACAGGGGGTCTGAAGCTTTCTTT	CASRNDRGSEAFF
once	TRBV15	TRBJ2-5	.	TGTGCCACCAGCAGAGATGTTGGAGGGCAAGAGACCCAGTACTTC	CATSRDVGGQETQYF